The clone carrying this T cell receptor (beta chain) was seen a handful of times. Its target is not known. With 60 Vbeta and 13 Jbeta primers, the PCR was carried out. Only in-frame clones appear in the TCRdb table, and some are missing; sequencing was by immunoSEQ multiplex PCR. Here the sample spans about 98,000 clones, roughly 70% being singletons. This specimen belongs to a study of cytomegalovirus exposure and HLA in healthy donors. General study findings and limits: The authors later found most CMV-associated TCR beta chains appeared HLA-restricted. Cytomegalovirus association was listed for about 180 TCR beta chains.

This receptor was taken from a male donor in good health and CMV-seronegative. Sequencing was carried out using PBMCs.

CDR3 sequence (DNA): TGCAGCGTTGGAAGCCTCGATGGAGAGACCCAGTACTTC. This gives the protein CSVGSLDGETQYF. The chain combines TRBV29-1 with TRBJ2-5; D not certain. From germline, CDR1 is SQVTM and CDR2 ANQGSEA. Trimming stripped 4 bases from V and 4 bases from J, with 13 bases between. The CDR3 has 13 residues.